This T cell receptor (beta chain) was found in a study of OX40 agonist ivuxolimab in advanced cancers. Looking at the study overall: Patients were dosed with the agonistic anti-OX40 (CD134) antibody ivuxolimab. Ivuxolimab was administered intravenously to patients at 0.01 to 10 mg/kg every 2 weeks.

Trimming took 4 bases from V and 2 from J; bases not matched to a gene: 7. The CDR3 loop spans 16 amino acids. Germline values: CDR1 SEHNR, CDR2 FQNEAQ (reference sequence). Here immunoSEQ multiplex PCR was the method, and the copy in TCRdb shows in-frame clones only, minus some. In the table there are some 9,800 clones, over 65% of which are singletons. The TCR sequence derives from an adult with an advanced solid tumor such as melanoma, head and neck, liver or kidney cancer. The chain couples TRBV7-9 to TRBJ2-1; 8 bases are shared with TRBD2. The material was CD4+ or CD8+ T cells sorted from blood, obtained in a trial of the OX40 agonist ivuxolimab. CDR3 loop: CASSSGGGLAYNEQFF. Written as DNA, the CDR3 is TGTGCCAGCAGCTCGGGCGGGGGACTAGCCTACAATGAGCAGTTCTTC.